These T cell receptor beta chains were read from a single sample in a study of T cell repertoires in cytomegalovirus infection. These receptors' targets are unknown. TCRdb re-called the reads with MiXCR, one entry per CDR3 protein. The sample lists fewer than 650,000 distinct CDR3 sequences, around 40% occurring once. Here the sequenced sample was cultured PBMCs, taken from culture after CMV antigen stimulation. The receptors come from a human donor in good health (CMV status not recorded). Some clones in this sample may be carry-over from other donors' samples. CDR3s leave out the opening cysteine and the closing phenylalanine or tryptophan. Some rows mark clone size as missing; the rest say once, few, many or name a class of expanded clone.

CDR3aa: ASSLSGRGEDTQY
len: 13
abundance: -
j_gene: TRBJ2-3
v_gene: TRBV28

CDR3aa: ASSSRTGGAF
len: 10
abundance: once
j_gene: TRBJ1-1
v_gene: TRBV12-3/TRBV12-4

CDR3aa: ASSRIDGYEQY
len: 11
abundance: -
j_gene: TRBJ2-7
v_gene: TRBV6-1

CDR3aa: ASRPKGASGELF
len: 12
abundance: few
j_gene: TRBJ2-2
v_gene: TRBV12-3/TRBV12-4

CDR3aa: ASSLVASASAETQY
len: 14
abundance: -
j_gene: TRBJ2-5
v_gene: TRBV12-3/TRBV12-4

CDR3aa: ASSWTDASTDTQY
len: 13
abundance: few
j_gene: TRBJ2-3
v_gene: TRBV19

CDR3aa: ATSYGLAVAKNIQY
len: 14
abundance: -
j_gene: TRBJ2-4
v_gene: TRBV24-1

CDR3aa: ASSPPQQGSYNEQF
len: 14
abundance: -
j_gene: TRBJ2-1
v_gene: TRBV7-8

CDR3aa: ASSDAFGYT
len: 9
abundance: few
j_gene: TRBJ1-2
v_gene: TRBV6-6

CDR3aa: ASSLFGSNHNEQF
len: 13
abundance: -
j_gene: TRBJ2-1
v_gene: TRBV12-3/TRBV12-4

CDR3aa: AIILEGRTYEQY
len: 12
abundance: few
j_gene: TRBJ2-7
v_gene: TRBV2

CDR3aa: ASSLGVEYGYT
len: 11
abundance: -
j_gene: TRBJ1-2
v_gene: TRBV5-8

CDR3aa: ASSTGSHNEQF
len: 11
abundance: few
j_gene: TRBJ2-1
v_gene: TRBV19

CDR3aa: ASSSRRGRNTEAF
len: 13
abundance: few
j_gene: TRBJ1-1
v_gene: TRBV12-3/TRBV12-4

CDR3aa: ASGQSTNEKLF
len: 11
abundance: few
j_gene: TRBJ1-4
v_gene: TRBV19

CDR3aa: ASSLLGTRVTDTQY
len: 14
abundance: -
j_gene: TRBJ2-3
v_gene: TRBV7-6

CDR3aa: SARVERGPGYNEQF
len: 14
abundance: -
j_gene: TRBJ2-1
v_gene: TRBV20-1

CDR3aa: ASSETYEQY
len: 9
abundance: -
j_gene: TRBJ2-7
v_gene: TRBV12-3/TRBV12-4

CDR3aa: ASSPGQGHMSNQPQH
len: 15
abundance: many
j_gene: TRBJ1-5
v_gene: TRBV7-2

CDR3aa: ASSLRSARGPDTGELF
len: 16
abundance: -
j_gene: TRBJ2-2
v_gene: TRBV7-2

CDR3aa: SARDRAGARETQY
len: 13
abundance: -
j_gene: TRBJ2-5
v_gene: TRBV20-1

CDR3aa: ASTPGAGGGELF
len: 12
abundance: once
j_gene: TRBJ2-2
v_gene: TRBV19

CDR3aa: SAQPGQVARDTQY
len: 13
abundance: -
j_gene: TRBJ2-3
v_gene: TRBV20-1

CDR3aa: ASSSDRASSYNSPLH
len: 15
abundance: many
j_gene: TRBJ1-6
v_gene: TRBV11-2

CDR3aa: ASSLGPEKAKNIQY
len: 14
abundance: -
j_gene: TRBJ2-4
v_gene: TRBV7-9

CDR3aa: ASSQGLAGDGQF
len: 12
abundance: -
j_gene: TRBJ2-1
v_gene: TRBV4-1

CDR3aa: ASSFPGGGAPGELF
len: 14
abundance: -
j_gene: TRBJ2-2
v_gene: TRBV27

CDR3aa: ASSPKDRDRTQY
len: 12
abundance: -
j_gene: TRBJ2-3
v_gene: TRBV4-2

CDR3aa: SVETGADTQY
len: 10
abundance: -
j_gene: TRBJ2-3
v_gene: TRBV29-1

CDR3aa: ASSGLAGQDTQY
len: 12
abundance: -
j_gene: TRBJ2-3
v_gene: TRBV18

CDR3aa: ASSPTPYRDFFNHEQY
len: 16
abundance: -
j_gene: TRBJ2-7
v_gene: TRBV27